This T cell receptor beta chain originates from a study of beta chain features in type 1 diabetes (dated by TCRdb to the late 2010s). In the study overall: No differences in mean age, gender distribution, total cell number or subset yield were found between patients and healthy donors. A total of about 100,000,000 sorted cells were examined across all samples, and RNA yield correlated strongly with the number of cells per subset. The study compared TCRB repertoires of sorted circulating CD4+ T cell subsets between recently diagnosed type 1 diabetes patients and matched healthy donors. Regulatory and stem cell-like memory subsets were obtained from only 8 patients and roughly 8 healthy donors, while naive and central memory subsets were obtained from all 30 or so donors. The paper as a whole reports these results and caveats: Fewer insertions and more nucleotide deletions at VDJ recombination sites were observed in patients with type 1 diabetes, implying thymic rearrangement abnormalities. A moderate but significant shortening of TCRB CDR3 length was observed in type 1 diabetes patients in all four CD4+ subsets. Because cDNA was sequenced instead of genomic DNA, activated cells with high expression could be over-represented, although the groups did not differ in activation or CD3 levels. Shorter templates might be favored by PCR, yet because patient and control samples were amplified and corrected together, any such skew would affect both groups equally. HLA sub-analyses involved small numbers of individuals, so any influence of HLA type on TCRB rearrangement remained unresolved. Naive, central memory and regulatory TCRB repertoires appeared more similar among patients than among healthy donors.

As concerns this clone: What antigen it recognizes has not been identified. The sample holds no much larger clone one base away, and base qualities are not on file.

A single peripheral blood draw of around 0.11 L on average was collected from each donor into heparinised tubes. Using a panel that included CD45RO, CCR7, CD25, CD127, CD95 and CD27, naive, central memory, regulatory and stem cell-like memory CD4+ T cells were sorted on a BD FACSAria II. A purity above 95% was achieved for all sorted populations. PBMCs were isolated immediately by Lymphoprep density gradient centrifugation and stained directly without culture. To minimize batch effects, samples were stained and sorted in pairs, one healthy donor with one patient per experiment. The germline V gene sets CDR1 to SGHRS and CDR2 to YFSETQ. From cysteine to phenylalanine, the CDR3 is 15 amino acids long. The kept DNA is CDR3 alone, 45 bases in frame from the first base. The germline V and J ends show losses of 6 bases and 0 bases respectively, and no gene match explains 7 bases of the junction. The High Capacity cDNA Reverse Transcription Kit was used to reverse transcribe all of the isolated RNA, meaning that expressed TCRB transcripts were what got sequenced. Naive, central memory and regulatory T cell samples underwent deep immunoSEQ sequencing, averaging roughly 3.4 million total reads per sample. Sorted cells were lysed in RLT buffer, and RNA was extracted using DNase-treated RNeasy Micro or Mini kits according to cell number. To prevent cross-contamination, each cell subset was processed individually, whereas patient and healthy donor samples were processed jointly. The immunoSEQ multiplex PCR was used to amplify TCRB sequences from cDNA, yielding 87-bp fragments that span the CDR3 region. Sequencing of the amplicons was done on the Illumina HiSeq platform. The paper's data handling went like this. PCR bias was computationally corrected using synthetic template baselines, reads within Hamming distance 2 were collapsed, and singletons that could not be merged were discarded. Reads were aligned against IMGT so that V, D and J genes, CDR3 length and insertions or deletions at six rearrangement sites could be assigned. Within each subset, clonotype counts were normalized to sorted cell number, after which true diversity and Gini coefficients were computed with the tcR R package. The overlap coefficient, calculated on TCRB nucleotide sequences, was used to quantify repertoire sharing. Out-of-frame TCRB sequences from naive cells were analyzed to stand in for the pre-selection repertoire. TCRdb re-hosts the immuneACCESS table, in-frame sequences only. Its copies lack some clones; in the studies checked, an unresolved V gene accounts for under half of them, and the cause for the rest is not known. The V and J calls and clone size are taken from that table; D and trimming were inferred from the DNA. The sample yields around 300,000 clones; 11% were counted once. 0.015% of the sample goes to the ten largest clones.

This receptor chain uses TRBV5-1 and TRBJ2-3; TRBD1 agrees with 7 junctional bases. This clonotype originated in a woman aged 25 to 39 in good health. The sequenced sample consisted of naive CD4+ T cells from blood. The meaning of the sample's cell subset or site label: true naive CD4+ T cells. For the CDR3, the sequence is CASTMRGQSTDTQYF. The nucleotides read TGCGCCAGCACCATGAGGGGACAGAGCACAGATACGCAGTATTTT.